This T cell receptor (beta chain) was sequenced in a study of tissue T cells after allogeneic stem cell transplantation. Notes on the study in general: Anatomically similar tissues had similar TCR repertoires within each patient.

Time point of the sample: mouse harvest day 7 after allogeneic transplant. Tail vein injection delivered 10^7 T-cell-depleted bone marrow cells and 10^6 splenic CD5+ T cells. B6 (H2b) cells into BALB/c (H2d) mice; tissues taken at day 7 or 14. The CDR3 is made up of 16 amino acids. Per germline, CDR1 SGHND and CDR2 FRSKSL. V shed 5 bases and J 0 bases; nucleotides not matched to a gene: 7. Note on this clone: Its antigen is currently unknown. Mouse germline and gene names are used. The read ends 1 residue before the CDR3 terminus; that terminus is restored from the germline J gene.

The repertoire was sequenced with immunoSEQ multiplex PCR; TCRdb's copy has only in-frame clones and lacks some. The data hold 5,500 to 9,000 clones, with 40% to 55% observed a single time. The clonotype was recovered from a female BALB/c mouse given C57BL/6 T cells with graft-versus-host disease after an allogeneic hematopoietic cell transplant. The specimen sequenced was gut tissue. The chain links TRBV15 to TRBJ2-4; TRBD2 matches 8 bases. CDR3 bases read: TGTGCCAGCAGTCTGACTGGGGCGCCTAGTCAAAACACCTTGTAC. Translation: CASSLTGAPSQNTLY. The entire CDR3 protein is CASSLTGAPSQNTLYF. The full variable domain, in which reference TRBV15 and TRBJ2-4 provide the parts outside the CDR3, is DAGVTQTPRHEVAEKGQTIILKCEPVSGHNDLFWYRQTKIQGLELLSYFRSKSLMEDGGAFKDRFKAEMLNSSFSTLKIQPTEPKDSAVYLCASSLTGAPSQNTLYFGAGTRLSVL.